Each of the 26 T cell receptor beta chains below was sequenced from the same sample in a study of tissue T cells after allogeneic stem cell transplantation. The time point: mouse harvest day 7 after allogeneic transplant. Tail vein injection delivered 10^7 T-cell-depleted bone marrow cells and 10^6 splenic CD5+ T cells. Only in-frame clones appear in the TCRdb table, and some are missing; sequencing was by immunoSEQ multiplex PCR. Altogether under 8,500 clones are present, 50% being singletons, with the ten largest covering 3.8%. Material for sequencing was gut tissue. The receptors originated from a female BALB/c mouse given C57BL/6 T cells with graft-versus-host disease after an allogeneic hematopoietic cell transplant.

Worth noting for this clone: These gene names are mouse names. The CDR3 goes on 1 residue after the read ends, and that part is filled in from the germline J gene. V usage is TRBV19 and J usage is TRBJ1-1; weak D call: TRBD1 (5 bases). Germline V lookup: CDR1 FNHDT, CDR2 SITEND (reference sequence). This CDR3 has 12 amino acids. V lost 10 bases to trimming and J lost 4 bases, with 14 bases between them. CDR3 region: CAGRGGFTEVFF. The DNA read from the CDR3 is TGTGCCGGCCGTGGGGGGTTCACAGAAGTCTTC.

As to this clone: Mouse gene names apply. The sequenced fragment ends 1 residue before the CDR3 boundary, so the rest is inferred from the germline J gene. The same CDR3 also results from other DNA sequences found in this sample. The J gene is TRBJ1-2, the V gene TRBV26; the D is unclear. The V gene lost 0 bases and the J gene lost 2 bases, with 4 bases spanning the gap. The CDR3 runs to 13 residues. The germline gives CDR1 KGHPV, CDR2 FQNQEV (reference sequence). CDR3 DNA, as far as it was read: TGTGCCAGCAGTCTGTCCGGGAACTCCGACTACACC. This sequence encodes CASSLSGNSDYT. The entire CDR3 sequence reads CASSLSGNSDYTF.

To note about this clone: Gene names refer to mouse genes. Read coverage stops 1 residue before the CDR3 terminus; the germline J gene supplies the remainder. The J gene is TRBJ2-4, the V gene TRBV23; TRBD1, as called in the table, went unchecked against the DNA. The germline V gene has CDR1 KGHTA and CDR2 FQNQQP. This CDR3 has 15 residues. CDR3 residues: CSSSQTGQAQNTLYF. The CDR3 bases that were read are TGCTCCAGCAGTCAGACCGGACAGGCCCAAAACACCTTGTAC.

In regard to this clone: Germline and genes: mouse. The read falls 1 residue short of the CDR3 end, and the missing part is taken from the germline J gene. The chain is built from TRBV13-2 and TRBJ2-7; D perhaps matches TRBD1 (6 bases). The CDR3 runs to 14 residues. V was cut by 0 bases and J by 3 bases, with 10 bases left in between. Germline V CDR1 and CDR2: NNHNN, SYGAGS (reference sequence). CDR3 DNA, as far as it was read: TGTGCCAGCGGTGATGCGGGGACACTCTATGAACAGTAC. As protein: CASGDAGTLYEQY. The whole CDR3 protein is CASGDAGTLYEQYF.

About this clone: Here the gene names and germline are mouse. Coverage ceases 1 residue before the CDR3 finishes, and the germline J gene fills in the end. This chain links TRBV29 with TRBJ1-6, with TRBD1 matching 9 bases. TRBJ1-6 is filed as an ORF, its function uncertain. Germline V gene lookup returns CDR1 MSHET and CDR2 SYDVDS. Losses at the gene ends were 2 bases for V and 13 bases for J; bases not matched to a gene: 0. This CDR3 contains 12 residues. CDR3 DNA (partial): TGTGCTAGCAGTTTAACAGGGGGCCCCCTCTAC. This sequence encodes CASSLTGGPLY. The entire CDR3 is CASSLTGGPLYF.

Concerning this clone: Here the gene names and germline are mouse. The sequenced part of the CDR3 DNA is TGTGCCAGCACCCTCGGCCAGGGCCTTGCAAACACCGGGCAGCTCTAC. Its protein product is CASTLGQGLANTGQLY. The CDR3 in its entirety is CASTLGQGLANTGQLYF. The chain joins TRBV19 to TRBJ2-2; TRBD1 might be the D (5 bases). The CDR3 end lies 1 residue beyond the end of the read and is filled in from the germline J gene. Trimming stripped 6 bases from V and 0 bases from J, with 18 bases between. The CDR3 extends over 17 amino acids. CDR1 FNHDT and CDR2 SITEND come from the germline V gene (reference sequence).

Points on this clone: Genes and germline are mouse. The missing CDR3 end, 1 residue past where the read stops, is filled in from the germline J gene. This chain links TRBV31 with TRBJ2-3, with D perhaps assigned TRBD1 or TRBD2 (5 bases each). This CDR3 contains 14 residues. Germline lookup yields CDR1 GKSSPN and CDR2 SITVG. The V gene lost 1 base and the J gene lost 0 bases, with 8 bases spanning the gap. The CDR3 bases that were read are TGTGCCTGGAGTCGGGGGAGGAGTGCAGAAACGCTGTAT. Translating it yields CAWSRGRSAETLY. From start to end, the CDR3 is CAWSRGRSAETLYF. The variable domain in full, with the rest retrieved from reference TRBV31 and TRBJ2-3, is AQTIHQWPVAEIKAVGSPLSLGCTIKGKSSPNLYWYWQATGGTLQQLFYSITVGQVESVVQLNLSASRPKDDQFILSTEKLLLSHSGFYLCAWSRGRSAETLYFGSGTRLTVL.

This clone was found once. Any gene name here is a mouse gene name. Sequencing ends 1 residue short of the CDR3 end; the germline J gene provides the rest. The rearrangement uses TRBV26 and TRBJ2-5; D remains ambiguous. The ends were cut back, 0 bases at V and 3 bases at J, with 7 bases in the middle. The length of the CDR3 is 14 residues. The germline V gene encodes CDR1 KGHPV and CDR2 FQNQEV (reference sequence). This CDR3 is CASSLSSRQDTQYF. CDR3 DNA (partial): TGTGCCAGCAGTCTGTCCAGCAGGCAAGACACCCAGTAC.

This clone is categorized as medium-sized. The gene names given are mouse names. The CDR3 end falls 1 residue outside the read, so it is completed with the germline J gene. The rearrangement links TRBV26 to TRBJ2-3; D unresolved. Germline lookup yields CDR1 KGHPV and CDR2 FQNQEV (reference sequence). The CDR3 has 13 residues. Trimming stripped 2 bases from V and 2 bases from J, with 5 bases between. The CDR3 reads CASSLPNAETLYF. The DNA read from the CDR3 is TGTGCCAGCAGTCTGCCAAATGCAGAAACGCTGTAT.

This clone has a handful of counts. Mouse names are used for the genes. The CDR3 end falls 1 residue outside the read, so it is completed with the germline J gene. V usage is TRBV3 and J usage is TRBJ2-3, with 13 bases matching TRBD2. J was trimmed by 1 base and V by 5 bases; bases with no gene match: 3. The length of the CDR3 is 16 residues. Germline V lookup: CDR1 SNHLY, CDR2 FYNGKV (reference sequence). CDR3 loop: CASSGLGGRRAETLYF. The part of the CDR3 DNA that was read is TGTGCCAGCAGCGGACTGGGGGGGCGCCGTGCAGAAACGCTGTAT. Combining the CDR3 with reference TRBV3 and TRBJ2-3 gives the whole variable domain GPKVLQIPSHQIIDMGQMVTLNCDPVSNHLYFYWYKQILGQQMEFLVNFYNGKVMEKSKLFKDQFSVERPDGSYFTLKIQPTALEDSAVYFCASSGLGGRRAETLYFGSGTRLTVL.

Comment on this clone: Genes and germline are mouse. The read finishes 1 residue shy of the CDR3 end, and the germline J gene is used to complete it. V usage is TRBV26 and J usage is TRBJ1-4; possible D gene TRBD1, 5 bases. Germline V lookup: CDR1 KGHPV, CDR2 FQNQEV (reference sequence). V lost 3 bases to trimming and J lost 4 bases, with 9 bases between them. The CDR3 consists of 14 residues. The sequenced part of the CDR3 DNA is TGTGCCAGCAGTCTTACGGGGGGCAACGAAAGATTATTT. Translation gives CASSLTGGNERLF. The full CDR3 protein is CASSLTGGNERLFF.

Turning to this clone: Gene names denote mouse genes. The CDR3 end falls 1 residue outside the read, so it is completed with the germline J gene. This sequence joins TRBV26 and TRBJ2-4; no reliable D call. CDR3 length equals 15 residues. Trimming shortened V by 0 bases and J by 0 bases, and 7 bases separated the two germline ends. Per germline, CDR1 KGHPV and CDR2 FQNQEV (reference sequence). Partial CDR3 DNA: TGTGCCAGCAGTCTGTCGCCTCCCAGTCAAAACACCTTGTAC. Protein product: CASSLSPPSQNTLY. The CDR3, in full, reads CASSLSPPSQNTLYF.

About this clone itself: The gene names given are mouse names. The read is 1 residue too short to cover the CDR3 end, so that end is filled in from the germline J gene. The rearrangement uses TRBV12-1 and TRBJ1-2, with TRBD1 matching 9 bases. The length of the CDR3 is 14 residues. Losses at the gene ends were 1 base for V and 2 bases for J; bases not matched to a gene: 1. Germline CDR1 is SGHSN and CDR2 is HYEKVE. This CDR3 is CASSLTGGNSDYTF. CDR3 DNA (partial): TGTGCCAGCTCTCTGACAGGGGGTAACTCCGACTACACC. Drawing the rest from reference TRBV12-1 and TRBJ1-2, the complete variable domain is DSGVVQSPRHIIKEKGGRSVLTCIPISGHSNVVWYQQTLGKELKFLIQHYEKVERDKGFLPSRFSVQQFDDYHSEMNMSALELEDSAMYFCASSLTGGNSDYTFGSGTRLLVI.

A remark on this clone: Genes here carry mouse names. The CDR3 end is not reached by the read, which stops 1 residue before it; the germline J gene fills it in. V is TRBV26 and J is TRBJ2-2; possibly TRBD2 for D (6 bases). V was clipped by 6 bases and J by 13 bases, with 21 bases between them. CDR1 and CDR2 from the germline V gene are KGHPV and FQNQEV (reference sequence). The CDR3 totals 14 residues. CDR3: CASSGDSSGNTLYF. Partial CDR3 DNA: TGTGCCAGCAGCGGGGACTCTTCTGGAAATACGCTCTAC.

As regards this clone: The gene names given are mouse names. Coverage ceases 1 residue before the CDR3 finishes, and the germline J gene fills in the end. The sample has other DNA sequences that encode this CDR3 too. The J gene is TRBJ1-2, the V gene TRBV26; D uncertain. Trimming removed 3 bases at V and 0 bases at J, with 5 bases between. This CDR3 has 13 residues. From germline, CDR1 is KGHPV and CDR2 FQNQEV (reference sequence). Incomplete CDR3 DNA: TGTGCCAGCAGTCTCGGGACAAACTCCGACTACACC. Amino acid sequence: CASSLGTNSDYT. The full CDR3 is CASSLGTNSDYTF.

Concerning this clone itself: Mouse names are used for the genes. Read coverage stops 1 residue before the CDR3 terminus; the germline J gene supplies the remainder. J is TRBJ2-7 and V is TRBV26; D ambiguous. Germline V gene data show CDR1 as KGHPV and CDR2 as FQNQEV (reference sequence). V was trimmed by 0 bases and J by 6 bases, leaving 6 bases between them. CDR3 length: 12 residues. The CDR3 loop is CASSLSGVEQYF. CDR3 DNA, as far as it was read: TGTGCCAGCAGTCTGTCGGGAGTTGAACAGTAC.

Concerning this clone: Germline and genes here are mouse. The read stops 1 residue short of the end of the CDR3; the missing end is completed from the germline J gene. The chain combines TRBV1 with TRBJ2-7, with 10 nucleotides matching TRBD1. The trim removed 3 bases at V and 6 bases at J, leaving 5 bases unmatched. The CDR3 runs to 14 residues. Germline V gives CDR1 NSQYPW, CDR2 LRSPGD (reference sequence). This chain's CDR3 is CTCSARDRGFEQYF. Incomplete CDR3 DNA: TGCACCTGCAGTGCCCGGGACAGGGGTTTTGAACAGTAC.

Turning to this clone: Gene names are mouse gene names. The sequence runs out 1 residue before the end of the CDR3; the remainder is reconstructed from the germline J gene. The V gene is TRBV15, the J gene TRBJ2-5, with 7 positions matching TRBD2. CDR1 and CDR2 from the germline V gene are SGHND and FRSKSL. V was clipped by 6 bases and J by 0 bases; unmatched bases: 3. The CDR3 is made up of 14 amino acids. The sequenced part of the CDR3 DNA is TGTGCCAGCAGCCTGGGGGTTAACCAAGACACCCAGTAC. Translated: CASSLGVNQDTQY. The full-length CDR3 reads as CASSLGVNQDTQYF.

Note on this clone: The genes are named according to mouse. Sequencing ends 1 residue short of the CDR3 end; the germline J gene provides the rest. V gene TRBV15 combines with J gene TRBJ1-1, with TRBD1 as a possible D gene (5 bases). Germline assignment: CDR1 SGHND and CDR2 FRSKSL. Trimming took 3 bases from V and 4 from J, leaving 9 bases between them. The CDR3 is made up of 13 amino acids. The CDR3 loop reads CASSLGEGTEVFF. CDR3 DNA, as far as it was read: TGTGCCAGCAGTTTGGGGGAGGGCACAGAAGTCTTC.

As for this clone: Mouse germline and gene names are used. The CDR3 goes on 1 residue after the read ends, and that part is filled in from the germline J gene. The chain couples TRBV26 to TRBJ2-5, with D tentatively TRBD2 (6 bases). Germline V gene sequence: CDR1 KGHPV, CDR2 FQNQEV (reference sequence). This CDR3 is 14 amino acids long. Trimming shortened V by 2 bases and J by 4 bases, and 10 bases separated the two germline ends. CDR3 loop: CASSLGGREDTQYF. Partial CDR3 DNA: TGTGCCAGCAGTCTGGGGGGGAGGGAAGACACCCAGTAC.

This clone was observed a handful of times. Genes and germline are mouse. Read coverage stops 1 residue before the CDR3 terminus; the germline J gene supplies the remainder. The chain is built from TRBV26 and TRBJ1-5; D not certain. This CDR3 has 12 residues. V dropped 6 bases and J dropped 2 bases, with 5 bases sitting between them. CDR1 is KGHPV and CDR2 is FQNQEV in the germline V gene (reference sequence). CDR3 loop: CASSRDNQAPLF. CDR3 bases read: TGTGCCAGCAGCCGGGACAACCAGGCTCCGCTT.

Details on this clone: Gene names denote mouse genes. The CDR3 end falls 1 residue outside the read, so it is completed with the germline J gene. This rearrangement joins TRBV23 to TRBJ1-4; TRBD1 is taken as the D call from the table, unchecked against the DNA. Germline V lookup: CDR1 KGHTA, CDR2 FQNQQP. The CDR3 loop spans 13 amino acids. Incomplete CDR3 DNA: TGCTCCAGCAGGGGACAGTCCAACGAAAGATTATTT. It codes for CSSRGQSNERLF. The CDR3, in full, reads CSSRGQSNERLFF. Drawing the rest from reference TRBV23 and TRBJ1-4, the complete variable domain is DAAVTQKPRYLIKMKGQEAEMKCIPEKGHTAVFWYQQKQSKELKFLIYFQNQQPLDQIDMVKERFSAVCPSSSLCSLGIRTCEAEDSALYLCSSRGQSNERLFFGHGTKLSVL.

This clone occurred a few times. The gene symbols are mouse symbols. The read ends 1 residue early relative to the CDR3; the germline J gene fills the gap. The chain recombines TRBV31 with TRBJ2-7, with D possibly being TRBD2 (7 bases). CDR1 is GKSSPN and CDR2 is SITVG in the germline V gene. This CDR3 contains 14 residues. The ends were cut back, 0 bases at V and 3 bases at J, with 12 bases in the middle. The CDR3 reads CAWSLGGGVYEQYF. The CDR3 DNA, read in part, is TGTGCCTGGAGTCTAGGAGGGGGGGTCTATGAACAGTAC.

On this clone itself: Gene names are mouse gene names. The read ends 1 residue before the CDR3 terminus; that terminus is restored from the germline J gene. The chain carries TRBV16 and TRBJ2-5, with D possibly TRBD1 on 5 matching bases. Germline CDR1 SGHSA, CDR2 FRNQAP. The CDR3 is 14 residues long. Trimming pared 2 bases from V and 0 bases from J, leaving 6 bases between. The CDR3 sequence: CASSLQGNQDTQYF. CDR3 bases read: TGTGCAAGCAGCTTACAGGGTAACCAAGACACCCAGTAC.

About this clone: The genes and germline here are from mouse. Sequencing ends 1 residue short of the CDR3 end; the germline J gene provides the rest. The chain links TRBV26 to TRBJ1-1; maybe TRBD1 (6 bases). Trimming took off 4 bases at V and 0 bases at J, with 9 bases between the two ends. The CDR3 has 14 residues. Germline V CDR1 and CDR2: KGHPV, FQNQEV (reference sequence). The CDR3 protein is CASSRGHTNTEVFF. CDR3 DNA, as far as it was read: TGTGCCAGCAGTCGGGGACACACAAACACAGAAGTCTTC.

Regarding this clone: Mouse germline and gene names are used. The observed sequence ends 1 residue before the CDR3 terminus, with the missing tail filled in from the germline J gene. V is TRBV29 and J is TRBJ1-4; perhaps TRBD1 as D (6 bases). Germline values: CDR1 MSHET, CDR2 SYDVDS. The V and J ends lost 3 bases and 5 bases respectively, with 10 bases between them. CDR3 size: 14 residues. This chain's CDR3 is CASSFWQGNERLFF. The part of the CDR3 DNA that was read is TGTGCTAGCAGTTTTTGGCAGGGGAACGAAAGATTATTT.